A selection of T cell receptor beta chains follows, all from one sample in a study of shared clonotypes between healthy human individuals. Data came from immunoSEQ multiplex PCR; TCRdb stores just in-frame clones and leaves some out. The sample lists hundreds of thousands of clones, about 90% seen once, with about 24% in the top ten. Sequencing was performed on naive CD8+ T cells sorted from blood. The receptors derive from a man in his thirties or forties in good health. Both conserved end residues are part of each CDR3. D genes are given only for firm matches. Size is stated for part of the rows, as once, few or many counts, or as a class when the clone is expanded.

-,TRBJ2-1,TRBV7-8,-,CASSLTQKNNEQFF,TGTGCCAGCAGCTTAACACAGAAAAACAATGAGCAGTTCTTC
-,TRBJ1-1,TRBV7-9,-,CASSLVLPEAFF,TGTGCCAGCAGCTTAGTACTTCCTGAAGCTTTCTTT
-,TRBJ1-1,TRBV7-2,TRBD1,CASSLTQGARGKAFF,TGTGCCAGCAGCCTGACTCAGGGGGCCCGGGGGAAAGCTTTCTTT
once,TRBJ2-1,TRBV7-6,-,CASSFAWGNNEQFF,TGTGCCAGCAGCTTCGCGTGGGGAAACAATGAGCAGTTCTTC
once,TRBJ2-7,TRBV30,-,CAWRTESSYEQYF,TGTGCCTGGAGGACGGAAAGCTCCTACGAGCAGTACTTC
-,TRBJ2-3,TRBV11-2,TRBD2,CASSPALGTTSGSADTQYF,TGTGCCAGCAGCCCTGCGTTAGGAACAACTAGCGGGAGCGCAGATACGCAGTATTTT
-,TRBJ1-1,TRBV2,-,CASSVAGNPNTEAFF,TGTGCCAGCAGTGTGGCAGGGAACCCTAACACTGAAGCTTTCTTT
-,TRBJ2-1,TRBV21-1,-,CASSKYQWVWRGSYNEQFF,TGTGCCAGCAGCAAATATCAGTGGGTTTGGAGGGGCTCCTACAATGAGCAGTTCTTC
-,TRBJ1-5,TRBV4-1,-,CASSQEWGPNQPQHF,TGCGCCAGCAGCCAAGAATGGGGGCCCAATCAGCCCCAGCATTTT
-,TRBJ2-1,TRBV10-3,-,CAISDSYAPNNEQFF,TGTGCCATCAGTGACTCTTATGCTCCTAACAATGAGCAGTTCTTC
-,TRBJ2-1,TRBV7-2,-,CASSRGASEQFF,TGTGCCAGCAGCCGGGGGGCTAGTGAGCAGTTCTTC
-,TRBJ2-7,TRBV7-9,-,CASSLTQTPRPYEQYF,TGTGCCAGCAGCTTAACACAGACCCCTCGTCCTTACGAGCAGTACTTC
-,TRBJ1-2,TRBV7-2,TRBD1,CASSLGNRGMDYGYTF,TGTGCCAGCAGCTTAGGCAACAGGGGGATGGACTATGGCTACACCTTC
-,TRBJ2-1,TRBV10-3,-,CAISEEIIAESSYNEQFF,TGTGCCATCAGTGAGGAAATCATAGCGGAGAGCTCCTACAATGAGCAGTTCTTC
-,TRBJ2-5,TRBV5-4,TRBD1,CASSLIGTGITETQYF,TGTGCCAGCAGCTTGATCGGGACAGGGATAACAGAGACCCAGTACTTC
-,TRBJ2-7,TRBV19,TRBD2,CASSIMGRENYEQYF,TGTGCCAGTAGTATCATGGGGCGGGAGAACTACGAGCAGTACTTC
-,TRBJ2-7,TRBV28,TRBD2,CASSLGLAGGGNEQYF,TGTGCCAGCAGTTTAGGACTAGCGGGAGGGGGGAACGAGCAGTACTTC
-,TRBJ2-2,TRBV7-8,-,CASMGDENTGELFF,TGTGCCAGCATGGGGGACGAGAACACCGGGGAGCTGTTTTTT
-,TRBJ2-3,TRBV7-8,-,CASSSQPGDTQYF,TGTGCCAGCAGCTCTCAACCGGGAGATACGCAGTATTTT
-,TRBJ1-2,TRBV7-9,-,CASSLVQNYGYTF,TGTGCCAGCAGCTTAGTACAGAACTATGGCTACACCTTC
-,TRBJ2-4,TRBV18,-,CASSPRQGTAKNIQYF,TGTGCCAGCTCACCACGTCAGGGTACCGCCAAAAACATTCAGTACTTC
-,TRBJ2-7,TRBV5-1,TRBD1,CASSTTGGEQYF,TGCGCCAGCAGCACGACAGGGGGCGAGCAGTACTTC
-,TRBJ2-1,TRBV15,-,CATSRVGNSNEQFF,TGTGCCACCAGCAGAGTGGGAAATTCCAATGAGCAGTTCTTC
-,TRBJ2-1,TRBV13,TRBD2,CASSSAGETYNEQFF,TGTGCCAGCAGCTCAGCGGGAGAAACCTACAATGAGCAGTTCTTC
-,TRBJ2-1,TRBV27,TRBD2,CASSFPAPSGALDEQFF,TGTGCCAGCAGTTTTCCTGCCCCTAGCGGGGCATTGGATGAGCAGTTCTTC
-,TRBJ1-3,TRBV30,TRBD1,CAWSVLYLGTEGNTIYF,TGTGCCTGGAGTGTACTTTATCTGGGGACAGAAGGAAACACCATATATTTT
-,TRBJ2-5,TRBV18,-,CASSWVSEPQETQYF,TGTGCCAGCTCATGGGTGAGCGAGCCACAAGAGACCCAGTACTTC
-,TRBJ2-2,TRBV28,-,CASCWGRREGRTGELFF,TGTGCCAGTTGTTGGGGACGAAGGGAAGGGAGAACCGGGGAGCTGTTTTTT